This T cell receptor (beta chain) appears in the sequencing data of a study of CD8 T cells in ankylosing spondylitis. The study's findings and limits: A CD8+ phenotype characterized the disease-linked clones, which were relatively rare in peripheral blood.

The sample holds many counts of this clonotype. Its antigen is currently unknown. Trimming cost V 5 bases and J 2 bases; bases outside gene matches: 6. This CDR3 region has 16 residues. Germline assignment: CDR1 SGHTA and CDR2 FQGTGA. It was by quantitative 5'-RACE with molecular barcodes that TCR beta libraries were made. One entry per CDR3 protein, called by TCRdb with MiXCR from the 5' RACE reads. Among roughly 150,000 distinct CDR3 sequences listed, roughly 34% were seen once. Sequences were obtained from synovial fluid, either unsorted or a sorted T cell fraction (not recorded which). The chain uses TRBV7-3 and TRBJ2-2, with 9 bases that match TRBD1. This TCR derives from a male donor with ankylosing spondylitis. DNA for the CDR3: TGTGCCAGCAGCCTGGGGGGACAGGGCAACACCGGGGAGCTGTTTTTT. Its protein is CASSLGGQGNTGELFF.